A selection of T cell receptor beta chains follows, all from one sample in a study of cytomegalovirus exposure and HLA in healthy donors. Sequencing was performed with immunoSEQ multiplex PCR; in TCRdb, only in-frame clones are kept and a portion is missing. The sample consists of under 120,000 clones, 70% of them appearing once. Sequenced material: PBMCs. The receptors shown here come from a man aged 40-49 years in good health and CMV-seropositive. Each CDR3 is given with its conserved first and last residue. The D gene is left open where the match is weak. The size entry is marked missing in some rows and otherwise reads once, few, many or a size class.

j_call: TRBJ1-2; d_call: -; v_call: TRBV29-1; clone_size: -; cdr3_nt: TGCAGCGTTGGGACAAAGGACTATGGCTACACCTTC; cdr3_aa: CSVGTKDYGYTF
j_call: TRBJ2-7; d_call: TRBD2; v_call: TRBV7-2; clone_size: -; cdr3_nt: TGTGCCAGCAGCAGACTAGCGGGAGGGGGCTACGAGCAGTACTTC; cdr3_aa: CASSRLAGGGYEQYF
j_call: TRBJ1-1; d_call: -; v_call: TRBV10-3; clone_size: -; cdr3_nt: TGTGCCATCAGTGAAAACAGGGTCAAGAACACTGAAGCTTTCTTT; cdr3_aa: CAISENRVKNTEAFF
j_call: TRBJ2-1; d_call: -; v_call: TRBV30; clone_size: -; cdr3_nt: TGTGCCTGGAGTGATACTAATTACAATGAGCAGTTCTTC; cdr3_aa: CAWSDTNYNEQFF
j_call: TRBJ1-3; d_call: TRBD1; v_call: TRBV5-1; clone_size: few; cdr3_nt: TGCGCCAGCAGCCTGGGACAGAGCTCTGGAAACACCATATATTTT; cdr3_aa: CASSLGQSSGNTIYF
j_call: TRBJ2-5; d_call: -; v_call: TRBV6-4; clone_size: many; cdr3_nt: TGTGCCAGCAGTGAAGAGGCGCAAGAGACCCAGTACTTC; cdr3_aa: CASSEEAQETQYF
j_call: TRBJ1-1; d_call: -; v_call: TRBV4-1; clone_size: few; cdr3_nt: TGCGCCAGCAGCCATCCAGGGGTTGAAACTGAAGCTTTCTTT; cdr3_aa: CASSHPGVETEAFF
j_call: TRBJ2-7; d_call: TRBD2; v_call: TRBV5-8; clone_size: -; cdr3_nt: TGTGCCAGCAGCTTGCGACTAGCGGACTACGAGCAGTACTTC; cdr3_aa: CASSLRLADYEQYF
j_call: TRBJ2-2; d_call: -; v_call: TRBV6-6; clone_size: -; cdr3_nt: TGTGCCAGCAGTTCCCGGGGGAGGACCGGGGAGCTGTTTTTT; cdr3_aa: CASSSRGRTGELFF
j_call: TRBJ2-7; d_call: -; v_call: TRBV7-2; clone_size: -; cdr3_nt: TGTGCCAGCAGCCGTGGTATGCGGGGCGAGCAGTACTTC; cdr3_aa: CASSRGMRGEQYF
j_call: TRBJ1-1; d_call: -; v_call: TRBV25-1; clone_size: few; cdr3_nt: TGTGCCAGCAGGGCGGACAGACCTGAAGCTTTCTTT; cdr3_aa: CASRADRPEAFF
j_call: TRBJ1-2; d_call: TRBD1; v_call: TRBV27; clone_size: few; cdr3_nt: TGTGCCAGCAGGGAATCCTTCGACAGGGGGCCGCTGGACTATGGCTACACCTTC; cdr3_aa: CASRESFDRGPLDYGYTF
j_call: TRBJ1-5; d_call: -; v_call: TRBV27; clone_size: -; cdr3_nt: TGTGCCAGCAGCCCCCAGGGCGGAGATCAGCCCCAGCATTTT; cdr3_aa: CASSPQGGDQPQHF
j_call: TRBJ2-7; d_call: TRBD1; v_call: TRBV10-3; clone_size: -; cdr3_nt: TGTGCCATCAGTGAGGAGGGGGCGAAACCCGAGCAGTACTTC; cdr3_aa: CAISEEGAKPEQYF
j_call: TRBJ2-1; d_call: -; v_call: TRBV6-5; clone_size: -; cdr3_nt: TGTGCCAGCAGTTACGGTCGGAGCTCCTACAATGAGCAGTTCTTC; cdr3_aa: CASSYGRSSYNEQFF
j_call: TRBJ2-2; d_call: -; v_call: TRBV6-4; clone_size: -; cdr3_nt: TGTGCCAGCAGTGCGGGCAACACCGGGGAGCTGTTTTTT; cdr3_aa: CASSAGNTGELFF
j_call: TRBJ2-7; d_call: TRBD1; v_call: TRBV6-5; clone_size: -; cdr3_nt: TGTGCCAGCAGAAAGGACAGGGCCTACTCCTACGAGCAGTACTTC; cdr3_aa: CASRKDRAYSYEQYF
j_call: TRBJ2-3; d_call: TRBD2; v_call: TRBV7-3; clone_size: -; cdr3_nt: TGTGCCAGCAGCTTTAGGAGCGGGAGTAGCTCAGATACGCAGTATTTT; cdr3_aa: CASSFRSGSSSDTQYF
j_call: TRBJ2-1; d_call: -; v_call: TRBV5-6; clone_size: -; cdr3_nt: TGTGCCAGCAGCTTGGAGGTGGGGAGGTCCTACAATGAGCAGTTCTTC; cdr3_aa: CASSLEVGRSYNEQFF
j_call: TRBJ2-7; d_call: TRBD2; v_call: TRBV7-2; clone_size: -; cdr3_nt: TGTGCCAGCAGTCCTACTAGCGGGATATCCTACGAGCAGTACTTC; cdr3_aa: CASSPTSGISYEQYF
j_call: TRBJ1-2; d_call: -; v_call: TRBV29-1; clone_size: -; cdr3_nt: TGCAGCGTTATCAGGGATGATGGCTATGGCTACACCTTC; cdr3_aa: CSVIRDDGYGYTF
j_call: TRBJ1-1; d_call: -; v_call: TRBV30; clone_size: -; cdr3_nt: TGTGCCTGGAGTTTTACAGGGAACACTGAAGCTTTCTTT; cdr3_aa: CAWSFTGNTEAFF
j_call: TRBJ2-1; d_call: TRBD2; v_call: TRBV27; clone_size: -; cdr3_nt: TGTGCCAGCAGTTTAAGTGCGAGCGGGAGTATCCATGAGCAGTTCTTC; cdr3_aa: CASSLSASGSIHEQFF
j_call: TRBJ2-5; d_call: -; v_call: TRBV28; clone_size: few; cdr3_nt: TGTGCCAGCAGTTCCGCGTGGACCCTGGAGGGAGAGACCCAGTACTTC; cdr3_aa: CASSSAWTLEGETQYF
j_call: TRBJ1-2; d_call: TRBD1; v_call: TRBV28; clone_size: -; cdr3_nt: TGTGCCAGCAGCTCGGGACAGGCGAACTATGGCTACACCTTC; cdr3_aa: CASSSGQANYGYTF
j_call: TRBJ1-2; d_call: -; v_call: TRBV6-6; clone_size: -; cdr3_nt: TGTGCCAGCAGCCTTGATCTTGGACAGAAGATTTATGGCTACACCTTC; cdr3_aa: CASSLDLGQKIYGYTF
j_call: TRBJ2-1; d_call: -; v_call: TRBV6-5; clone_size: few; cdr3_nt: TGTGCCAGCAGTTACGCCCGGGCGGGGCATGAGCAGTTCTTC; cdr3_aa: CASSYARAGHEQFF
j_call: TRBJ1-1; d_call: -; v_call: TRBV6-5; clone_size: -; cdr3_nt: TGTGCCAGCGCACTAGAGACCAGTAAAGAAGCTTTCTTT; cdr3_aa: CASALETSKEAFF
j_call: TRBJ2-7; d_call: TRBD2; v_call: TRBV30; clone_size: -; cdr3_nt: TGTGCCTGGAGTGTACCACTAGCGAGCTACGAGCAGTACTTC; cdr3_aa: CAWSVPLASYEQYF
j_call: TRBJ1-1; d_call: -; v_call: TRBV9; clone_size: few; cdr3_nt: TGTGCCAGCAGCGTAAAGGGGTCGGGAGCCACTGAAGCTTTCTTT; cdr3_aa: CASSVKGSGATEAFF
j_call: TRBJ2-2; d_call: -; v_call: TRBV9; clone_size: -; cdr3_nt: TGTGCCAGCAGCCCAGACGGTGGGCCGACCGGGGAGCTGTTTTTT; cdr3_aa: CASSPDGGPTGELFF
j_call: TRBJ2-7; d_call: TRBD2; v_call: TRBV4-1; clone_size: -; cdr3_nt: TGCGCCAGCAGCCAAGAGAACTCGGTGACTAGCGGGGATTACGAGCAGTACTTC; cdr3_aa: CASSQENSVTSGDYEQYF
j_call: TRBJ1-2; d_call: -; v_call: TRBV19; clone_size: -; cdr3_nt: TGTGCCAGTAGTGTCCAGGGTGTCGTCTATGGCTACACCTTC; cdr3_aa: CASSVQGVVYGYTF
j_call: TRBJ2-3; d_call: -; v_call: TRBV27; clone_size: -; cdr3_nt: TGTGCCAGCAGTTCCGGGGGATGGGATACGCAGTATTTT; cdr3_aa: CASSSGGWDTQYF
j_call: TRBJ2-3; d_call: -; v_call: TRBV7-8; clone_size: -; cdr3_nt: TGTGCCAGCAGCCCTTCCCTTAACACTGTCGAGCGGTACACAGATACGCAGTATTTT; cdr3_aa: CASSPSLNTVERYTDTQYF
j_call: TRBJ1-1; d_call: -; v_call: TRBV7-6; clone_size: -; cdr3_nt: TGTGCCAGCAGCTCCGGCGGGGGTTTTGAAGCTTTCTTT; cdr3_aa: CASSSGGGFEAFF
j_call: TRBJ1-4; d_call: -; v_call: TRBV28; clone_size: -; cdr3_nt: TGTGCCAGCAGTCTAACAGTAAATGAAAAACTGTTTTTT; cdr3_aa: CASSLTVNEKLFF